One TCR beta chain is described in this entry. The data were produced by immunoSEQ multiplex PCR, yet TCRdb's version contains in-frame clones alone and is incomplete. This sample carries roughly 280,000 clones, approximately 81% of them seen once, and the ten largest clones take around 4%. This specimen comes from a study of blood T cell repertoires in COVID-19. The sample consisted of peripheral blood. This TCR was recovered from a man aged 55 to 70 with acute or convalescent COVID-19.

DNA for the CDR3: TGTGCCAGCAGCCCCCTAGGCGGGAAGGTCGAGCAGTACTTC. Amino acid sequence: CASSPLGGKVEQYF. The V and J genes are TRBV7-8 and TRBJ2-7; TRBD2 is a possible D gene (6 bases). Looked up from germline, CDR1 is SGHVS and CDR2 is FQNEAQ. V was pared by 5 bases and J by 6 bases, with 17 bases between. CDR3 length: 14 residues.